The clone carrying this T cell receptor (beta chain) occurred a few times. Its antigen is still unknown. The data are from a study of post-analysis software for immune sequencing data. General study findings and limits: Patients showed TRBV5-6, TRBV5-1 and TRBV20-1 among a few TRBV segments more frequent than in controls. Significantly decreased normalized Chao1 diversity was recorded for multiple sclerosis patients relative to controls. Co-batched samples clustered tightly together by F measure.

The CDR3 length is 12 residues. From germline, CDR1 is GTSNPN and CDR2 SVGIG (reference sequence). Trimming pared 8 bases from V and 5 bases from J, leaving 13 bases between. Included in the TCR beta cDNA libraries were unique molecular identifiers. The authors obtained approximately 460,000 cDNA molecules from around 1 to 9.1 million T cells. Each CDR3 protein gets one entry after TCRdb re-called the PCR reads with MiXCR. Among about 620,000 distinct CDR3 sequences listed, roughly 46% were seen once. This receptor was identified in a girl aged 5 to 17 with multiple sclerosis. Source material: blood. This sequence joins TRBV30 and TRBJ2-1; D assignment may be TRBD1 or TRBD2 (5 bases each). CDR3 nucleotides: TGTGCCGGGACCTTTACTAACAATGAGCAGTTCTTC. Translating it yields CAGTFTNNEQFF.